Described below is a single T cell receptor beta chain sequence and its context. Its antigen remains unidentified. This specimen comes from a study of T-cell memory formation after mild COVID-19. Study summary: The two donors had largely donor-specific TCR clusters.

Whole-study results and caveats: The appearance of some responding clones in pre-infection memory suggested that cross-reactive memory joined.

UMIs and sample barcodes were carried by the TCR alpha and TCR beta cDNA libraries that 5'RACE produced using constant-segment primers. Via MiXCR, TCRdb re-called the 5' RACE reads, giving one row per CDR3 protein. The sample lists around 450,000 distinct CDR3 sequences, roughly a quarter occurring once. Source material: PBMCs or a T cell subset sorted from them (not recorded which). The TCR sequence derives from an adult woman who had mild COVID-19 (a few samples of this study predate the infection). Cell type and time point are not known.

The CDR3 DNA reads TGCAGCGTTGGAGATACGCAGTATTTT. The encoded protein is CSVGDTQYF. This chain connects TRBV29-1 to TRBJ2-3; no clear D. Trimming took off 4 bases at V and 5 bases at J, with 1 base between the two ends. Germline assignment: CDR1 SQVTM and CDR2 ANQGSEA. The length of the CDR3 is 9 residues.